This T cell receptor beta chain was captured by sequencing in a study of cytomegalovirus exposure and HLA in healthy donors. The CDR3 covers 12 residues. Germline V lookup: CDR1 SQVTM, CDR2 ANQGSEA. The primer mix had 60 Vbeta and 13 Jbeta primers. Sequenced by immunoSEQ multiplex PCR; TCRdb stores in-frame clones only, minus some. The sample carries 100,000 to 150,000 clones, 74% recorded once. Comment on this clone: Its antigen is currently unknown. The junction does not match germline at one end; this may be a read error.

Findings of the study overall: A further, later analysis showed that HLA-associated TCR beta chains (compared with equally common others) were more clonally expanded. In a later analysis, HLA-C alleles had the fewest associated TCRs, DRB1 alleles the most.

Sequencing input: PBMCs. The genes are TRBV29-1 and TRBJ1-2; D is perhaps TRBD1 (5 bases). The sequence came from a woman aged 50 to 60 in good health and CMV-seropositive. The CDR3 DNA follows: TGCAGCGTTATAGGGGATAACCATGGCTACACCTTC. Translated, it gives CSVIGDNHGYTF.